This T cell receptor (beta chain) was retrieved from a study of blood T cell repertoires in COVID-19. Only a few counts were recorded for this clone. V lost 10 bases, J lost 1 base, and 16 bases lay in between. The CDR3 has 15 amino acids. The germline CDR1 and CDR2 sequences are LNHDA and SQIVND (reference sequence). Original processing notes: From reference gene primer amplification, estimates of nucleated cell counts were derived. Method: immunoSEQ multiplex PCR; TCRdb's copy keeps in-frame clones and lacks some. V and J calls and clone size come straight from that table; D and trimming were deduced from the DNA. Of about 59,000 clones in the sample, 91% were seen once.

Sequenced material: peripheral blood. The origin of this receptor is a human donor in a cohort sampled during active COVID-19. V is TRBV19 and J is TRBJ2-2; D unresolved. CDR3 protein: CANLRGHLNTGELFF. The DNA of the CDR3 is TGTGCCAACCTGAGAGGCCACCTGAACACCGGGGAGCTGTTTTTT.